The entry below gives a single T cell receptor (beta chain) sequence along with its context. This clonotype appeared a single time. Its antigen is currently not known. No much larger clone is present one base from it, and per-base qualities are unavailable. Evidence from one read is weak. V has 1 base trimmed and J has 7 bases trimmed; junction bases matching no gene number 9. CDR1 and CDR2, per the germline V gene (reference sequence), are SEHNR and FQNEAQ. The CDR3, from cysteine to phenylalanine, totals 16 residues. Only the CDR3 part of the read is kept: 48 bases, read in frame from the first base. Explained via the paper, the treatment or condition label denotes: in vitro stimulation with specific CMV peptide epitopes to enrich CMV-specific T cells. This record comes from a study of T cell repertoires in cytomegalovirus infection (dated 2019 in TCRdb). As for the study more broadly: Recently identified HLA-C-restricted CMV epitopes, whose presentation resists viral immunomodulation, were targeted by peptide stimulations together with well-studied HLA-B-restricted epitopes. The HLA type of each donor mattered for the analysis, because public TCR beta signatures pointed to carriage of CMV infection along with the matching HLA type. What the study reported, not specific to this receptor: The ex vivo response was dominated by HLA-C-restricted CMV-specific TCR beta clonotypes, which also provided the single most frequent clonotype in two of eight donors. Cumulative frequency of public TCR beta family members discriminated carriers of CMV infection plus the relevant HLA type in this cohort and an independent approximately 370-donor cohort.

Sequencing took place on an Illumina HiSeq 1500. The raw public data were reprocessed by TCRdb itself: fastp quality trimming at Q25, MiXCR clonotype calling, in-frame beta chains only. CDR3 protein sequences are deduplicated, and each keeps its most common genes and DNA. The sample yields around 430,000 distinct CDR3 sequences; roughly 43% were counted once. The top ten clonotypes cover 35% to 50% of the sample. The sequence came from a human donor in good health (CMV status not recorded). Some clones in this sample may be carry-over from other donors' samples. The chain is made from TRBV7-9 and TRBJ2-1, with TRBD1 identical over 8 junction bases. The sequencing used cultured PBMCs, collected from culture after CMV antigen stimulation. The CDR3 sequence is CASSLGGRGLWNEQFF. The DNA sequence is given as TGTGCCAGCAGCTTAGGTGGCAGGGGGCTATGGAATGAGCAGTTCTTC. Supplemented by the reference TRBV7-9 and TRBJ2-1 proteins around the CDR3, the complete variable domain is DTGVSQNPRHKITKRGQNVTFRCDPISEHNRLYWYRQTLGQGPEFLTYFQNEAQLEKSRLLSDRFSAERPKGSFSTLEIQRTEQGDSAMYLCASSLGGRGLWNEQFFGPGTRLTVL.